This section outlines one TCR beta chain sequence together with its context. The target of this receptor is not known. No much larger clone exists at a distance of one base, and base qualities are not known. This entry belongs to a study of cytomegalovirus exposure and HLA in healthy donors (dated by TCRdb to 2016 to 2017). Looking at the study overall: A later analysis indicated that the roughly 130 validation repertoires were generated on the platform also employed for the approximately 700 repertoires of the first cohort. High-throughput TCR immunosequencing, statistical association of individual TCRs with disease status, and machine learning were combined to predict cytomegalovirus infection status. The study was designed to test whether signatures of past pathogen exposure could be identified by cataloging public T cell receptors. A separate validation cohort of some 130 different subjects was used in addition to the roughly 640-subject first cohort. General conclusions and limits of the study: The classifier was reported to diagnose cytomegalovirus status with high specificity and sensitivity in both the original and validation cohorts. The study listed approximately 150 TCR beta chains as associated with cytomegalovirus. The authors suggested that the approach could potentially be extended to other disease states and immunological phenotypes. A later analysis had no HLA typing for the validation cohort, so co-occurrence there was scored across all 110 or so repertoires. A later analysis found that TCRs clustered in the first cohort also tended to co-occur in the 120 or so validation repertoires, with approximately 93% of cluster scores above 0. In vitro tests confirmed that three of the cytomegalovirus-associated TCR beta chains recognize cytomegalovirus antigens. Most TCR sequences were seen in very few donors, while some public TCRs were found in many individuals.

Separate from the approximately 730-subject first cohort, the validation cohort of 120 subjects was the group to which the donors belonged. Clipping removes 4 bases from V and 4 bases from J, with 7 as the unmatched junction base count. Including cysteine and phenylalanine, the CDR3 has 14 amino acids. Only the CDR3 DNA stays, 42 bases, in frame from base 1. CDR1 and CDR2 are drawn from the germline V gene (reference sequence): SGHNT, YYREEE. The receptor library was made with the immunoSEQ multiplex PCR assay. As for the authors' bioinformatics: A statistical classification framework was built to diagnose cytomegalovirus status from the catalog of TCR beta chain sequences. In TCRdb, the immuneACCESS table is reduced to in-frame sequences with V and J assigned. These tables do not hold every clone; where another copy was compared, an unresolved V gene accounts for under half, and the others remain unexplained. V and J calls and clone size are as listed in that table; D and trimming were resolved from the DNA. The sample profile shows more than 250,000 clones; 70% to 90% of them were found once. The ten biggest clones cover 0.84% of the sample.

The material sequenced was PBMCs. The chain links TRBV5-4 with TRBJ2-7, and 8 junction bases match TRBD2. This clonotype was sampled from a woman between 18 and 30 years old in good health and CMV-seronegative. The bases are TGTGCCAGCAGCCTAAGCGGGAGCGCTTACGAGCAGTACTTC. Its product reads: CASSLSGSAYEQYF.